The 27 T cell receptor beta chains below all came from one sample that was sequenced in a study of CXCR3-negative and CXCR3-positive naive CD8 T cells. The TRB libraries of cDNA were built by UMI-labeled 5' RACE. From its re-call of the 5' RACE reads, TCRdb lists each CDR3 protein once, without DNA. This listing includes about 46,000 distinct CDR3 sequences. The sequenced material came from naive CXCR3- CD8+ T cells from blood. Subset given: CD45RO-CCR7+CD27+CD95- naive CD8+ T cells lacking CXCR3 (TNR3-). These receptors were collected from a human donor in good health. Some clones in this sample may be carry-over from other donors' samples.

V and J are TRBV24-1 and TRBJ2-3; the D call of TRBD1 rests on TCRdb alone, since no DNA is present to check it. Germline-derived CDR1 and CDR2 are KGHDR and SFDVKD. The CDR3 totals 14 residues. The CDR3 protein is CATSGPALTDTQYF.

The rearrangement joins TRBV25-1 to TRBJ1-6; the TCRdb call, TRBD1, lacks DNA for checking. Germline values: CDR1 MGHDK, CDR2 SYGVNS. CDR3 size: 12 residues. CDR3 protein: CASSGGDSPLHF.

V usage is TRBV14 and J usage is TRBJ1-2; the D call of TRBD1 rests on TCRdb alone, since no DNA is present to check it. The CDR3 has 16 amino acids. Germline V gives CDR1 SGHDN, CDR2 FVKESK. The CDR3 region is CASSLRNRGQGNGYTF.

This CDR3 is CASSYDSAGTPSTDTQYF. The chain combines TRBV7-6 with TRBJ2-3; TCRdb's D gene call, TRBD1, goes unchecked for lack of DNA. Germline V gene lookup returns CDR1 SGHVS and CDR2 FNYEAQ. This CDR3 is built from 18 residues.

This chain links TRBV28 with TRBJ2-7; the D gene TCRdb calls, TRBD2, cannot be checked with no DNA. The germline V gene has CDR1 MDHEN and CDR2 SYDVKM. The CDR3 is 13 residues long. CDR3 protein: CASSFPRGYEQYF.

The V and J genes are TRBV4-2 and TRBJ2-3; there is no DNA to check the TCRdb D call of TRBD1. CDR3 length: 16 residues. The germline V gene encodes CDR1 LGHNA and CDR2 YNFKEQ. CDR3 protein: CASSQEGSGRTDTQYF.

The V call is TRBV7-3, the J call TRBJ2-1; TCRdb indicates TRBD2, and absent DNA this call remains unverified. CDR1 is SGHTA and CDR2 is FQGTGA in the germline V gene. CDR3 length: 16 amino acids. CDR3 residues: CASSLAGAGGPNEQFF.

The CDR3 is CASSPYGGTGELFF. The chain joins TRBV7-3 to TRBJ2-2; with no DNA, the TCRdb D assignment of TRBD1 cannot be verified. CDR3 length: 14 residues. The germline CDR1 and CDR2 sequences are SGHTA and FQGTGA.

V is TRBV5-1 and J is TRBJ1-1; TCRdb's D call, TRBD1, is unchecked because there is no DNA. This CDR3 region has 12 residues. CDR1 is SGHRS, CDR2 YFSETQ, per germline. The CDR3 sequence: CASSPSGGEAFF.

The chain couples TRBV28 to TRBJ2-3; with no DNA, the TCRdb D assignment of TRBD1 cannot be verified. The CDR3 runs 15 residues. The germline CDR1 and CDR2 sequences are MDHEN and SYDVKM. The chain's CDR3 is CASRWSGSSTDTQYF.

The chain carries TRBV3-1 and TRBJ2-1. Germline V CDR1 and CDR2: LGHDT, YNNKEL (reference sequence). The CDR3 runs 13 residues. CDR3 region: CASSQEEYNEQFF.

The chain combines TRBV20-1 with TRBJ2-6; with no DNA, the TCRdb D assignment of TRBD2 cannot be verified. The CDR3 runs to 15 residues. The V gene's germline CDR1 is DFQATT and CDR2 SNEGSKA (reference sequence). The CDR3 sequence is CSSKVQGDGANVLTF.

V is TRBV20-1 and J is TRBJ2-3; TCRdb's D call of TRBD2 is untestable without DNA. The CDR3 consists of 16 residues. Germline loops: CDR1 DFQATT, CDR2 SNEGSKA (reference sequence). The CDR3 sequence: CSASPGLRGPADTQYF.

The chain carries TRBV7-3 and TRBJ2-5; the TCRdb call, TRBD1, lacks DNA for checking. CDR1 SGHTA and CDR2 FQGTGA come from the germline V gene. The CDR3 is 16 amino acids. The CDR3: CASSLGGQGLGETQYF.

The chain has TRBV5-8 and TRBJ1-5; TCRdb names TRBD1, which stays unverified in the absence of DNA. The CDR3 totals 16 residues. CDR1 is SGHTS, CDR2 YDEGEE, per germline. CDR3 sequence: CASSLNQGDGSQPQHF.

The chain joins TRBV29-1 to TRBJ2-7; TCRdb returns TRBD1, unconfirmable since there is no DNA. CDR1 SQVTM and CDR2 ANQGSEA come from the germline V gene. The CDR3 is 12 residues long. CDR3 region: CSGRDNSYEQYF.

Measured by frequency, this clonotype is medium-sized. This rearrangement joins TRBV27 to TRBJ2-5; TCRdb's assignment of TRBD2 cannot be checked, as there is no DNA. Germline lookup yields CDR1 MNHEY and CDR2 SMNVEV (reference sequence). The CDR3 sequence is 15 residues long. CDR3 sequence reads: CATHLTSGGQETQYF.

The chain is built from TRBV7-9 and TRBJ2-5. Per the germline V gene, CDR1 is SEHNR and CDR2 is FQNEAQ (reference sequence). This CDR3 contains 13 residues. CDR3 residues: CASSPSYQETQYF.

The chain recombines TRBV5-1 with TRBJ2-7; the D call from TCRdb, TRBD1, cannot be confirmed without DNA. The CDR3 totals 14 residues. Germline CDR1 reads SGHRS; CDR2 reads YFSETQ. The CDR3 loop is CASSVGGRTYEQYF.

This chain joins TRBV29-1 and TRBJ2-2; with no DNA, the TCRdb D assignment of TRBD1 cannot be verified. Germline values: CDR1 SQVTM, CDR2 ANQGSEA. The CDR3 is made up of 15 amino acids. The CDR3 sequence is CSVRGQGRDTGELFF.

The V gene is TRBV20-1, the J gene TRBJ2-2; the D call from TCRdb, TRBD1, cannot be confirmed without DNA. CDR3 length: 14 residues. Germline lookup yields CDR1 DFQATT and CDR2 SNEGSKA (reference sequence). The CDR3 protein is CSARDRHNTGELFF.

The chain is built from TRBV7-9 and TRBJ1-1. The CDR3 has 11 amino acids. Germline CDR1 reads SEHNR; CDR2 reads FQNEAQ (reference sequence). The CDR3 region is CASSLPSEAFF. Using reference TRBV7-9 and TRBJ1-1 for the parts outside the CDR3, the full variable domain is DTGVSQNPRHKITKRGQNVTFRCDPISEHNRLYWYRQTLGQGPEFLTYFQNEAQLEKSRLLSDRFSAERPKGSFSTLEIQRTEQGDSAMYLCASSLPSEAFFGQGTRLTVV.

The J gene is TRBJ2-7, the V gene TRBV28. The CDR3 length is 13 residues. CDR1 is MDHEN and CDR2 is SYDVKM in the germline V gene. The CDR3 sequence is CASRTDGGYEQYF.

This sequence joins TRBV6-4 and TRBJ2-7; TCRdb returns TRBD1, unconfirmable since there is no DNA. CDR3 size: 13 residues. Per germline, CDR1 MRHNA and CDR2 SNTAGT. The CDR3 here is CASIASGSCEQYF.

The chain recombines TRBV28 with TRBJ2-7. This CDR3 region has 12 residues. Germline loops: CDR1 MDHEN, CDR2 SYDVKM. CDR3 protein: CASSFPSYEQYF.

V usage is TRBV5-1 and J usage is TRBJ2-7; TCRdb indicates TRBD1, and absent DNA this call remains unverified. Germline V gene lookup returns CDR1 SGHRS and CDR2 YFSETQ. This CDR3 has 15 amino acids. CDR3 sequence: CASSSSTGVGYEQYF.

The rearrangement links TRBV28 to TRBJ1-1. CDR1 MDHEN and CDR2 SYDVKM come from the germline V gene. This CDR3 contains 14 residues. The CDR3 loop reads CASSSRVLNTEAFF.